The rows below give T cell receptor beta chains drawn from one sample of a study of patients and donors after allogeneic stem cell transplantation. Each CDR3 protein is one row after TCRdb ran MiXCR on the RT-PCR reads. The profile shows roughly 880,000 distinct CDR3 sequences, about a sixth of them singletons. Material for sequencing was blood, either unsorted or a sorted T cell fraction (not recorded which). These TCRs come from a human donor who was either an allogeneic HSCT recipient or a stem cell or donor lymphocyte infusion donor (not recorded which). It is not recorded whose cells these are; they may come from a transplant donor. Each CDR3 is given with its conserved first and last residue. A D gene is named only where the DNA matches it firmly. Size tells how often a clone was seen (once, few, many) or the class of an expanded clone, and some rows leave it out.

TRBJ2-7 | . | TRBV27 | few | CASSFKGEVYEQYF | TGTGCCAGCAGTTTCAAGGGGGAAGTCTACGAGCAGTACTTC
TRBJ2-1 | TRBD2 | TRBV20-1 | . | CSASGGAHNEQFF | TGCAGTGCTAGCGGGGGGGCCCACAATGAGCAGTTCTTC
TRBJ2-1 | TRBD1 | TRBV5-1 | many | CASSRDRSYNEQFF | TGCGCCAGCAGCCGGGACAGAAGTTACAATGAGCAGTTCTTC
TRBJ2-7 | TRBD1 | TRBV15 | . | CATSRDRQGAAEQYF | TGTGCCACCAGCAGAGATCGACAGGGGGCTGCCGAGCAGTACTTC
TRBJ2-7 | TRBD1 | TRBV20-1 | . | CSAKTGDTYEQYF | TGCAGTGCTAAGACAGGGGATACCTACGAGCAGTACTTC
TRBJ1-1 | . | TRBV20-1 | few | CSASSINRDTEAFF | TGCAGTGCTAGTAGCATCAACAGGGACACTGAAGCTTTCTTT
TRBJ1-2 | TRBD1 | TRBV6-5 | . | CASSYSSRGRGQGYTF | TGTGCCAGCAGTTACTCGAGTAGGGGCAGGGGGCAAGGCTACACCTTC
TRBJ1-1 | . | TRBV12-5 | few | CASGSGPITEAFF | TGTGCTAGTGGCTCGGGGCCCATCACTGAAGCTTTCTTT
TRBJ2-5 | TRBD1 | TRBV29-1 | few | CSVGQGNWETQYF | TGCAGCGTAGGACAGGGGAATTGGGAGACCCAGTACTTC
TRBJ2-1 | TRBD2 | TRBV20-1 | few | CSARLAKNNEQFF | TGCAGTGCTCGACTAGCAAAGAACAATGAGCAGTTCTTC
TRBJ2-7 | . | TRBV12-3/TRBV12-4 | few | CASSNPPQSGGAFEQYF | TGTGCCAGCAGTAACCCTCCCCAATCTGGGGGGGCTTTTGAGCAGTACTTC
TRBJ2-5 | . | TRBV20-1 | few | CSARDLAGRQTQYF | TGCAGTGCTAGAGATCTCGCAGGGCGTCAGACCCAGTACTTC
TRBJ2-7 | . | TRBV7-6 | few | CASSLSPPVSHGYEQYF | TGTGCCAGCAGCTTATCCCCTCCAGTATCCCACGGTTACGAGCAGTACTTC
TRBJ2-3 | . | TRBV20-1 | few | CSAGPGLSNTDTQYF | TGCAGTGCAGGCCCGGGTCTCTCGAACACAGATACGCAGTATTTT
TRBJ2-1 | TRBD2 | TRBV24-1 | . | CATSLSGGKKGAYEQFF | TGTGCCACCAGCCTCAGCGGGGGGAAAAAGGGGGCATATGAGCAGTTCTTC
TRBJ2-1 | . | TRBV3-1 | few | CASSQSRALGSSYNEQFF | TGTGCCAGCAGCCAATCCCGGGCCTTGGGGAGCTCCTACAATGAGCAGTTCTTC
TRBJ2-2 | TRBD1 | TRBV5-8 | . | CASSYDRVSTGELFF | TGTGCCAGCAGCTACGACAGGGTTAGCACCGGGGAGCTGTTTTTT
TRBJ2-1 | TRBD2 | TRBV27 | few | CASSPGTSGGSFYNEQFF | TGTGCCAGCAGTCCCGGGACTAGCGGGGGGTCTTTCTACAATGAGCAGTTCTTC
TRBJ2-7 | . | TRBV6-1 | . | CASGNFHEYEQYF | TGTGCCAGCGGGAACTTCCATGAATACGAGCAGTACTTC
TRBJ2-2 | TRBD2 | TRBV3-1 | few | CASSTMLRWTSVDTGELFF | TGTGCCAGCAGCACTATGTTGAGGTGGACTAGCGTTGACACCGGGGAGCTGTTTTTT
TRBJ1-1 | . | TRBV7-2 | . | CASSPGNMNTEAFF | TGTGCCAGCAGCCCCGGCAACATGAACACTGAAGCTTTCTTT
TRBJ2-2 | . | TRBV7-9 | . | CASSLDPFMNTGELFF | TGTGCCAGCAGCTTGGACCCCTTTATGAACACCGGGGAGCTGTTTTTT
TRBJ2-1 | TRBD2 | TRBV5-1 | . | CASSSLAGGFNEQFF | TGCGCCAGCAGTTCGCTAGCGGGGGGTTTCAATGAGCAGTTCTTC
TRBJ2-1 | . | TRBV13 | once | CASSFIFIDNEQFF | TGTGCCAGCAGCTTTATCTTTATCGACAATGAGCAGTTCTTC
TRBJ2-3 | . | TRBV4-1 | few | CASSQDIGAGTDTQYF | TGCGCCAGCAGCCAAGATATTGGCGCGGGCACAGATACGCAGTATTTT
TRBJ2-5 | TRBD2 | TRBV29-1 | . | CSVGTSGIPETQYF | TGCAGCGTAGGAACTAGCGGGATCCCGGAGACCCAGTACTTC
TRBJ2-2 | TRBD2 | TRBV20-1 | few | CSSSRAGGSNTGELFF | TGCAGTTCCTCCCGGGCGGGGGGGTCGAACACCGGGGAGCTGTTTTTT
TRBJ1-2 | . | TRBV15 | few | CATSNLRENYGYTF | TGTGCCACCAGCAACCTCCGGGAAAACTATGGCTACACCTTC
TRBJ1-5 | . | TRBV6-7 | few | CASSYSRGLYNQPQHF | TGTGCCAGCAGTTACTCCCGCGGACTGTACAATCAGCCCCAGCATTTT
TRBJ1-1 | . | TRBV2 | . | CASTELVVAIAEAFF | TGTGCCAGCACCGAGCTCGTGGTGGCGATCGCTGAAGCTTTCTTT
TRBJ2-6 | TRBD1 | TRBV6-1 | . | CASTDRAPGANVLTF | TGTGCCAGCACAGACAGGGCCCCTGGGGCCAACGTCCTGACTTTC
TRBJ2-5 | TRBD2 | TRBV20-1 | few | CSASFPSGRAQETQYF | TGCAGTGCTAGTTTCCCGAGCGGGAGGGCCCAGGAGACCCAGTACTTC
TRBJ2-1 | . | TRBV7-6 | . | CASSWDNNEQFF | TGTGCCAGCAGCTGGGACAACAATGAGCAGTTCTTC
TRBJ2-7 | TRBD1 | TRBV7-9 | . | CASSETGGEQYF | TGTGCCAGCAGCGAAACAGGGGGCGAGCAGTACTTC
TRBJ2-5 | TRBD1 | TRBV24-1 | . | CATSDPQGKETQYF | TGTGCCACCAGTGATCCACAGGGGAAGGAGACCCAGTACTTC
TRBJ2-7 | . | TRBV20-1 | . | CSAILAVAGPSYEQYF | TGCAGTGCTATCCTCGCAGTGGCGGGACCGTCCTACGAGCAGTACTTC
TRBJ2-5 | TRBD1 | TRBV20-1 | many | CSARARGQGAETQYF | TGCAGTGCTAGAGCGCGGGGACAGGGGGCGGAGACCCAGTACTTC
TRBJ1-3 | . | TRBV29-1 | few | CSAGDGNTIYF | TGCAGCGCCGGTGATGGAAACACCATATATTTT
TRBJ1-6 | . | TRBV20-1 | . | CSAQPAPGSPLHF | TGCAGTGCCCAACCGGCCCCTGGTTCACCCCTCCACTTT
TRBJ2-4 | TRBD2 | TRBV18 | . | CASSRIGGAKNIQYF | TGTGCCAGCTCACGAATCGGGGGGGCCAAAAACATTCAGTACTTC
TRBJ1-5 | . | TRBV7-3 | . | CASSYKTARRGNQPQHF | TGTGCCAGCAGCTACAAGACGGCCCGACGAGGCAATCAGCCCCAGCATTTT
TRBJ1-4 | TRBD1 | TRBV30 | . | CAWSQGQGEEKLFF | TGTGCCTGGAGCCAGGGACAGGGTGAAGAAAAACTGTTTTTT
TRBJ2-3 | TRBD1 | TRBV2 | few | CASTPAGGGTDTQYF | TGTGCCAGCACCCCGGCAGGGGGAGGCACAGATACGCAGTATTTT
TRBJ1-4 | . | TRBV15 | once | CATSRDRGRNEKLFF | TGTGCCACCAGCAGAGATCGGGGCAGAAATGAAAAACTGTTTTTT
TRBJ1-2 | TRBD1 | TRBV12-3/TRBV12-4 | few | CASSLDRGGGYTF | TGTGCCAGCAGCCTCGACAGGGGGGGTGGCTACACCTTC
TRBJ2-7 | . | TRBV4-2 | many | CASSQTGGSGYEQYF | TGTGCCAGCAGCCAAACTGGAGGTAGCGGCTACGAGCAGTACTTC
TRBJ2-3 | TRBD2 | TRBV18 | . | CASSSTSGGVTDTQYF | TGTGCCAGCTCATCCACTAGCGGGGGAGTCACAGATACGCAGTATTTT
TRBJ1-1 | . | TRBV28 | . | CASGVRGPNTEAFF | TGTGCCAGCGGGGTCAGGGGCCCGAACACTGAAGCTTTCTTT
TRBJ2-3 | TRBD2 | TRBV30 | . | CAWGRKSGGTDTQYF | TGTGCCTGGGGGAGAAAGAGCGGGGGTACAGATACGCAGTATTTT
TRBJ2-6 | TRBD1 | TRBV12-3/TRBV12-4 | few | CASSFRDRGGSGANVLTF | TGTGCCAGCAGTTTCCGAGACAGGGGGGGCTCTGGGGCCAACGTCCTGACTTTC
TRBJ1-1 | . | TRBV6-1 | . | CASRRPTESTEAFF | TGTGCCAGCAGACGCCCGACGGAGAGCACTGAAGCTTTCTTT
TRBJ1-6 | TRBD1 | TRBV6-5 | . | CASSYEGRGRFSYNSPLHF | TGTGCCAGCAGTTACGAGGGCAGGGGGCGATTCTCCTATAATTCACCCCTCCACTTT
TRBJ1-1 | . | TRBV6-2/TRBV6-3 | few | CASSYTKGLLVNTEAFF | TGTGCCAGCAGTTACACCAAGGGCTTACTAGTAAACACTGAAGCTTTCTTT
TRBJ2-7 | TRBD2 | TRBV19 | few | CASSKGGRTYEQYF | TGTGCCAGTAGTAAAGGCGGGAGGACCTACGAGCAGTACTTC
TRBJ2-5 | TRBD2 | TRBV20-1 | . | CSARDSLAGGPLETQYF | TGCAGTGCTAGAGATTCACTAGCGGGAGGGCCTTTAGAGACCCAGTACTTC
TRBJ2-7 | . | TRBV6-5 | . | CASSSTGGPGLQGQYF | TGTGCCAGCAGTTCCACCGGGGGGCCGGGGCTACAAGGGCAGTACTTC
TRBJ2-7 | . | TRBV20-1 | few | CSTPVRDGEQYF | TGCAGTACTCCGGTCCGGGACGGCGAGCAGTACTTC